These 18 T cell receptor beta chains originate from one sample sequenced in a study of T cell repertoires in cytomegalovirus infection. TCRdb reprocessed the reads with MiXCR, giving one entry per CDR3 protein. The sample has some 680,000 distinct CDR3 sequences; 35% to 45% are singletons. The specimen sequenced was PBMCs. The receptors stem from a human donor in good health (CMV status not recorded). Some clones in this sample may be carry-over from other donors' samples.

This clonotype was observed a handful of times. This rearrangement joins TRBV20-1 to TRBJ1-6, with D unclear. The V end lost 6 bases, the J end lost 10 bases, and 22 bases lay between the germline ends. Germline V gives CDR1 DFQATT, CDR2 SNEGSKA (reference sequence). This CDR3 spans 15 amino acids. This chain's CDR3 is CSASISGLPVSPLHF. As DNA, the CDR3 is TGCAGTGCCTCGATCTCAGGACTGCCAGTATCACCCCTCCACTTT.

The rearrangement joins TRBV12-3 or TRBV12-4 to TRBJ1-2, with 7 nucleotides matching TRBD1. The CDR3 is 12 residues long. With V trimmed by 4 bases and J by 9 bases, 5 bases remained unmatched. The CDR3 bases are TGTGCCAGCAGTTGGGGACAGTCAAGCTACACCTTC. It is translated as CASSWGQSSYTF.

V and J are TRBV6-1 and TRBJ2-7; tentative D call: TRBD2 (5 bases). There are 13 residues in the CDR3. Trimming removed 7 bases at V and 2 bases at J, with 12 bases between. Germline V lookup: CDR1 MNHNS, CDR2 SASEGT. The CDR3 DNA follows: TGTGCCAGCAACCCGACTAAGACCTACGAGCAGTACTTC. It codes for CASNPTKTYEQYF.

The chain employs TRBV5-1 and TRBJ2-1; possible D gene TRBD1, 5 bases. V lost 4 bases and J 0 bases, leaving 14 bases between the germline ends. Germline V gene sequence: CDR1 SGHRS, CDR2 YFSETQ. The CDR3 is made up of 16 amino acids. The CDR3 DNA sequence: TGCGCCAGCAGCCCCGAGACAGCGAGCTCCTACAATGAGCAGTTCTTC. Its protein product is CASSPETASSYNEQFF.

The chain combines TRBV28 with TRBJ2-3; 7 nucleotides line up with TRBD2. With V trimmed by 8 bases and J by 4 bases, 9 bases remained unmatched. Germline CDR1 MDHEN, CDR2 SYDVKM. The CDR3 loop spans 14 amino acids. CDR3 amino acids: CASPKREGADTQYF. CDR3 sequence (DNA): TGTGCCAGCCCTAAAAGGGAGGGCGCAGATACGCAGTATTTT.

This chain joins TRBV7-8 and TRBJ1-2, with 7 bases lining up with TRBD1. Germline-derived CDR1 and CDR2 are SGHVS and FQNEAQ. J gave up 4 bases and V 3 bases, and 5 bases lay outside the gene matches. The CDR3 contains 14 residues. CDR3 coding DNA: TGTGCCAGCAGCTTGGACAGGAAAGGCTATGGCTACACCTTC. This codes for CASSLDRKGYGYTF.

This clonotype was seen more than once but under ten times. CDR3 region: CASRDGQGSIFQPQHF. The CDR3 bases are TGTGCCAGCAGAGATGGACAGGGTAGTATCTTTCAGCCCCAGCATTTT. The chain links TRBV12-3 or TRBV12-4 to TRBJ1-5; 8 nucleotides match TRBD1. After removal of 6 bases from V and 6 bases from J, the junction contained 13 bases not matched to a gene. CDR3 length: 16 amino acids.

This clonotype showed up just a few times. The chain has TRBV7-9 and TRBJ2-5; D gene unclear. CDR3 length: 12 amino acids. Germline CDR1 is SEHNR and CDR2 is FQNEAQ (reference sequence). Deletions cut 6 bases from V and 5 bases from J, with 10 bases between. The CDR3 here is CASRQGLETQYF. The CDR3 DNA reads TGTGCCAGCAGACAAGGGCTGGAGACCCAGTACTTC.

This clonotype was found once. The rearrangement links TRBV24-1 to TRBJ2-5, with D unclear. The CDR3 is 11 residues long. Trimming took 7 bases from V and 2 from J, leaving 4 bases between them. Germline CDR1 KGHDR, CDR2 SFDVKD. CDR3 bases: TGTGCCACCAGGAAACAAGAGACCCAGTACTTC. As protein: CATRKQETQYF.

Many counts were recorded for this clonotype. The CDR3 is CASSLGGTGGIGYGYTF. The DNA of the CDR3 is TGTGCCAGCAGCTTAGGCGGGACAGGGGGAATCGGCTATGGCTACACCTTC. The chain is built from TRBV7-9 and TRBJ1-2; 11 nucleotides align to TRBD1. Looked up from germline, CDR1 is SEHNR and CDR2 is FQNEAQ (reference sequence). There are 17 residues in the CDR3. V lost 1 base, J lost 4 bases, and 8 bases stayed unmatched.

Regarding this clonotype: A much larger clone lies one base from this, so it may be a read error. This sequence joins TRBV19 and TRBJ1-1; TRBD1 agrees at 8 bases. The CDR3 totals 14 residues. Germline loops: CDR1 LNHDA, CDR2 SQIVND (reference sequence). CDR3 protein: CASREDRVNTEDFF. The CDR3 coding sequence is TGTGCCAGTAGGGAGGACAGGGTGAACACTGAAGATTTCTTT.

This clonotype turned up a few times. Its ends do not fully match the called genes, so a read error is possible. This chain uses TRBV7-7 with TRBJ2-1, with D hard to call. The CDR3 contains 15 residues. Germline CDR1 SSHAT, CDR2 FNYEAQ (reference sequence). The CDR3 protein is CASSLGSGILNEQFF. The DNA of the CDR3 is TGTGCTAGCAGCTTAGGTTCAGGCATCCTCAATGAGCAGTTCTTC.

A few counts support this clonotype. CDR3 protein: CASSLGVGVKNTEAFF. In DNA form, the CDR3 reads TGTGCCAGCAGCTTAGGGGTGGGGGTTAAGAACACTGAAGCTTTCTTT. This chain connects TRBV7-2 to TRBJ1-1, with TRBD1 as a possible D gene (5 bases). Germline CDR1 SGHTA, CDR2 FQGNSA. There are 16 residues in the CDR3. The V end lost 1 base, the J end lost 1 base, and 13 bases lay between the germline ends. Full variable domain (outside the CDR3, taken from reference TRBV7-2 and TRBJ1-1): GAGVSQSPSNKVTEKGKDVELRCDPISGHTALYWYRQSLGQGLEFLIYFQGNSAPDKSGLPSDRFSAERTGGSVSTLTIQRTQQEDSAVYLCASSLGVGVKNTEAFFGQGTRLTVV.

The rearrangement joins TRBV14 to TRBJ2-3, with D perhaps given as TRBD1 or TRBD2 (5 bases each). V lost 1 base, J lost 4 bases, and 15 bases lay in between. The CDR3 contains 16 residues. Germline V CDR1 and CDR2: SGHDN, FVKESK. The CDR3 DNA follows: TGTGCCAGCAGCCAAGGAGGGGCCTCTTACGCAGATACGCAGTATTTT. Protein sequence: CASSQGGASYADTQYF.

This clonotype has at least ten counts. This rearrangement joins TRBV7-2 to TRBJ2-7; maybe TRBD2 (6 bases). This CDR3 is built from 16 residues. Trimming shortened V by 6 bases and J by 3 bases, and 21 bases separated the two germline ends. Germline values: CDR1 SGHTA, CDR2 FQGNSA. The chain's CDR3 is CASSPSAGSLSYEQYF. The CDR3 DNA reads as TGTGCCAGCAGTCCCTCTGCCGGGAGTCTTAGCTACGAGCAGTACTTC.

This clonotype was seen a handful of times. The J gene is TRBJ1-3, the V gene TRBV7-9; D gene unclear. Trimming pared 3 bases from V and 2 bases from J, leaving 11 bases between. CDR3 length: 15 amino acids. Germline loops: CDR1 SEHNR, CDR2 FQNEAQ (reference sequence). CDR3 loop: CASSLEGSPGNTIYF. The CDR3 bases are TGTGCCAGCAGCTTGGAGGGATCGCCTGGAAACACCATATATTTT.

This clonotype was counted a few times. The chain has TRBV4-2 and TRBJ2-7; D uncertain. The CDR3 is made up of 14 amino acids. In germline, CDR1 is LGHNA, CDR2 YNFKEQ. Deletions cut 0 bases from V and 0 bases from J, with 6 bases between. DNA for the CDR3: TGTGCCAGCAGCCAAGATAGGCGCTCCTACGAGCAGTACTTC. It translates to CASSQDRRSYEQYF.

The chain couples TRBV6-5 to TRBJ2-3; 11 bases match TRBD2. Germline V gives CDR1 MNHEY, CDR2 SVGAGI. V gave up 5 bases and J gave up 5 bases; unmatched junction bases: 9. This CDR3 region has 16 residues. CDR3 loop: CASSGPTSGSEDTQYF. The CDR3, as DNA: TGTGCCAGCAGTGGCCCTACTAGCGGGAGTGAAGATACGCAGTATTTT.